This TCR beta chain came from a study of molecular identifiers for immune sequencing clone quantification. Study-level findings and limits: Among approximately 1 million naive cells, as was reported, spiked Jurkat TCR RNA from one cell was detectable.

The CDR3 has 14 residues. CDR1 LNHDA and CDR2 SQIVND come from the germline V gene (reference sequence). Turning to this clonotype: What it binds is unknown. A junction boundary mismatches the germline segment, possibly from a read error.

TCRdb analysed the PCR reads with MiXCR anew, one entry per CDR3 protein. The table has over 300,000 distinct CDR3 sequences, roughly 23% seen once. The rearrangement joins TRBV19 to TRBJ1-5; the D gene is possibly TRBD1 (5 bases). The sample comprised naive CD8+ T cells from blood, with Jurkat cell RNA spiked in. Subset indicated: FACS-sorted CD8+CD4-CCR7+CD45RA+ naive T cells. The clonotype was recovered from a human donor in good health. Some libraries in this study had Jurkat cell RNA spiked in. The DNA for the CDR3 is TGTGCCAGCTGCGGATTGGGGGAGAATCGGCCCCAGCATTTT. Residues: CASCGLGENRPQHF.